This T cell receptor beta chain was captured by sequencing in a study of shared clonotypes between healthy human individuals. Assay: immunoSEQ multiplex PCR; the TCRdb copy retains only in-frame clones and omits some. Of about 2,500,000 clones listed, around nine tenths are singletons. Note on this clone: The sample contains more than one DNA sequence encoding this CDR3.

The receptor's source is a young man in good health. The sample was naive CD4+ T cells sorted from blood. Described subset: CD45RA+ positively selected.

The CDR3 DNA is TGTGCCAGCAGCTTGGGGAATAGCAATCAGCCCCAGCATTTT. Its protein is CASSLGNSNQPQHF. The genes are TRBV5-6 and TRBJ1-5; no clear D. Germline V gene data show CDR1 as SGHDT and CDR2 as YYEEEE. The CDR3 length is 14 residues. V gave up 0 bases and J gave up 0 bases, with 4 bases separating them.